The 10 T cell receptor beta chains below all came from one sample that was sequenced in a study of molecular identifiers for immune sequencing clone quantification. TCRdb re-called the PCR reads with MiXCR, one entry per CDR3 protein. The table has nearly 650,000 distinct CDR3 sequences, roughly 25% seen once. Material for sequencing was naive CD8+ T cells from blood, with Jurkat cell RNA spiked in. The sample's subset: FACS-sorted CD8+CD4-CCR7+CD45RA+ naive T cells. Receptor source: a human donor in good health. Some libraries in this study had Jurkat cell RNA spiked in.

This clonotype was seen ten or more times. The rearrangement links TRBV12-3 or TRBV12-4 to TRBJ2-3, with unresolved D. The CDR3 contains 15 residues. Deletions cut 3 bases from V and 2 bases from J, with 12 bases between. In nucleotides, the CDR3 is TGTGCCAGCAGTTTTAACGCCCCGTCCACAGATACGCAGTATTTT. Its protein is CASSFNAPSTDTQYF.

The table lists this clonotype with a few counts. The chain employs TRBV6-2 or TRBV6-3 and TRBJ2-5; no clear D. V gave up 0 bases and J gave up 0 bases, with 14 bases separating them. CDR3 size: 17 residues. Germline values: CDR1 MNHEY, CDR2 SVGEGT. The CDR3 DNA reads TGTGCCAGCAGTTACTCGATAGGCCAAGACAACCAAGAGACCCAGTACTTC. Residues: CASSYSIGQDNQETQYF.

As regards this clonotype: This may be a read error: a much more frequent sequence differs by one nucleotide. The CDR3: CASGVKDTEAFF. The CDR3 DNA is TGTGCCAGCGGGGTAAAGGACACTGAAGCTTTCTTT. The V gene is TRBV12-3 or TRBV12-4, the J gene TRBJ1-1; no reliable D call. CDR3 length: 12 residues. The V end was cut by 8 bases, the J end by 3 bases, with 10 bases between.

The V gene is TRBV6-2 or TRBV6-3, the J gene TRBJ1-2; tentatively, D is TRBD1 (5 bases). The germline V gene has CDR1 MNHEY and CDR2 SVGEGT. V was trimmed by 2 bases and J by 5 bases, leaving 9 bases between them. CDR3 size: 13 residues. The CDR3: CASSYTTGYGYTF. The CDR3 DNA sequence: TGTGCCAGCAGTTACACCACAGGATATGGCTACACCTTC.

Concerning this clonotype itself: With a much larger clone just one base away, this may be a read error. Here the CDR3 DNA reads TGTGCCAGCAGCCAAGACGGGACACGAAACACCGGGGAGCTGCTTTTT. This encodes CASSQDGTRNTGELLF. The chain carries TRBV7-4 and TRBJ2-2; D is possibly TRBD1 (6 bases). The germline gives CDR1 SGHVT, CDR2 SQSDAQ. This CDR3 is built from 16 residues.

This chain uses TRBV27 with TRBJ2-7; TRBD1 agrees at 10 bases. Germline CDR1 reads MNHEY; CDR2 reads SMNVEV (reference sequence). The V gene end was trimmed by 5 bases and the J gene end by 4 bases; junction bases not matched to a gene: 5. The CDR3 spans 14 residues. The CDR3 reads CASSQWTGGYEQYF. In DNA, the CDR3 is TGTGCCAGCAGTCAATGGACAGGGGGGTACGAGCAGTACTTC.

In the case of this clonotype: At one end, the junction sequence differs from germline, possibly due to a read error. V and J are TRBV7-2 and TRBJ2-7; TRBD1 aligns across 8 bases. The CDR3 runs to 16 residues. The V gene's germline CDR1 is SGHTA and CDR2 FQGNSA. Written as DNA, the CDR3 is TGTGCCAGCAGCTTAGCCCCGGGACAGGAGTCCTACGCGCAGTACTTC. This gives the protein CASSLAPGQESYAQYF. The full variable domain, completed using reference TRBV7-2 and TRBJ2-7, is GAGVSQSPSNKVTEKGKDVELRCDPISGHTALYWYRQSLGQGLEFLIYFQGNSAPDKSGLPSDRFSAERTGGSVSTLTIQRTQQEDSAVYLCASSLAPGQESYAQYFGPGTRLTVT.

The V call is TRBV7-9, the J call TRBJ2-1; a weak D match, TRBD2 (5 bases). CDR1 and CDR2 (germline): SEHNR, FQNEAQ (reference sequence). Trimming shortened V by 2 bases and J by 1 base, and 18 bases separated the two germline ends. The CDR3 sequence is 18 residues long. The CDR3 reads CASSLTTQPGGSYNEQFF. For the CDR3, the DNA is TGTGCCAGCAGCTTAACTACTCAACCCGGCGGGTCCTACAATGAGCAGTTCTTC.

As for this clonotype: One end of the junction fails to match germline, which may point to a read error. The chain joins TRBV27 to TRBJ1-5, with unresolved D. This CDR3 contains 12 residues. The germline V gene has CDR1 MNHEY and CDR2 SMNVEV (reference sequence). The CDR3 sequence is CASGLWGQPQHF. In DNA, the CDR3 is TGTGCCAGCGGTTTATGGGGTCAGCCCCAGCATTTT.

The genes are TRBV6-5 and TRBJ1-1, with TRBD1 as a possible D gene (6 bases). The CDR3 is 13 amino acids. Trimming stripped 6 bases from V and 4 bases from J, with 12 bases between. Germline-derived CDR1 and CDR2 are MNHEY and SVGAGI. The CDR3 loop is CASREGVGTEAFF. The CDR3 DNA follows: TGTGCCAGCAGGGAGGGGGTTGGCACTGAAGCTTTCTTT.